This T cell receptor beta chain stems from a study of long-term antiretroviral therapy in people with HIV. The run of the v3.0 immunoSEQ assay was at survey level. Here immunoSEQ multiplex PCR was the method, and the copy in TCRdb shows in-frame clones only, minus some. The sample has around 29,000 clones, 70% to 90% seen once; the top ten hold less than 8.5%. The TCR was taken from a man aged 45-60 years with HIV. Sequencing was performed on unsorted PBMCs, taken 3.2 years before starting antiretroviral therapy.

The CDR3, as DNA: TGTGCCAGCAGCAAATTGGACCTCTATGGCTACACCTTC. It specifies CASSKLDLYGYTF. V and J are TRBV6-5 and TRBJ1-2; no clear D gene. V lost 6 bases and J 4 bases, leaving 12 bases between the germline ends. From germline, CDR1 is MNHEY and CDR2 SVGAGI. The CDR3 runs 13 residues.